This record concerns one T cell receptor beta chain sequence. As yet, its antigen is unknown. The data were taken from a study of T cells after yellow fever vaccination. Findings and limits, study-wide: Among primary-vaccination clones, most reappeared after the booster, at 96% for CD4 and around 90% for CD8.

TCRdb recomputed calls from the 5' RACE reads with MiXCR, one row per CDR3 protein. The sample includes 170,000 or so distinct CDR3 sequences, approximately 6.2% of them seen just once. The material sequenced was CD4+ T cells sorted from PBMCs, taken on the day of the first yellow fever vaccination. The sequence was collected from a man between 18 and 29 years old who received the YFV17D yellow fever vaccine.

The CDR3 DNA reads as TGTGCCATGCCTCCCCCGGGGAGCACAGATACGCAGTATTTT. Protein sequence: CAMPPPGSTDTQYF. This chain connects TRBV5-4 to TRBJ2-3, with D maybe TRBD2 (5 bases). CDR1 is SGHNT and CDR2 is YYREEE in the germline V gene (reference sequence). V gave up 9 bases and J gave up 0 bases, with 14 bases separating them. This CDR3 spans 14 amino acids.